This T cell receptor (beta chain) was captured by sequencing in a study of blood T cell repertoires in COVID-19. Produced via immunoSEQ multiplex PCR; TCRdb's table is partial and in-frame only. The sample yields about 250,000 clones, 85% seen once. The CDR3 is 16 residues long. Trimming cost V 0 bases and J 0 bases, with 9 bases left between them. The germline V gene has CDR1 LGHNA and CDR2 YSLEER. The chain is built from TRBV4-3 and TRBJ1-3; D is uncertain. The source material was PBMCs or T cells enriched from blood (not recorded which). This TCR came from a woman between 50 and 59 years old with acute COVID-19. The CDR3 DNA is TGCGCCAGCAGCCAAGAGGCCGCCCTCTCTGGAAACACCATATATTTT. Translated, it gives CASSQEAALSGNTIYF.